This T cell receptor (beta chain) was sequenced in a study of blood T cell repertoires in COVID-19. Looked up from germline, CDR1 is MNHEY and CDR2 is SVGEGT. The trim removed 6 bases at V and 7 bases at J, leaving 10 bases unmatched. CDR3 length: 14 residues. Per the authors' pipeline: Reference gene primer amplification gave estimated nucleated cell counts. Measured with immunoSEQ multiplex PCR; TCRdb has only the in-frame clones, and not every one. V and J calls plus clone size are reproduced from that table; the DNA served to infer D and trimming. This sample has roughly 73,000 clones, with roughly 89% found just once.

The J gene is TRBJ2-7, the V gene TRBV6-2 or TRBV6-3; 9 bases line up with TRBD1. What was sequenced was peripheral blood. This TCR came from a man aged 80 or over with acute or convalescent COVID-19. CDR3 DNA sequence: TGTGCCAGCAGCCTCGGGACAGGGAGTAGTGAGCAGTACTTC. It is translated as CASSLGTGSSEQYF.